Each of the 23 T cell receptor beta chains below was sequenced from the same sample in a study of T cell clonality in common variable immunodeficiency. Study-level points and caveats: In common variable immunodeficiency, TCR beta chains reportedly carried fewer deletions and N-nucleotide insertions.

The data were produced by immunoSEQ multiplex PCR, yet TCRdb's version contains in-frame clones alone and is incomplete. Altogether about 28,000 clones were found in the sample, and no singletons occur. Which antigens these TCRs recognize remains unknown. Material for sequencing was peripheral blood mononuclear cells. The receptor source for this set is a human donor with common variable immunodeficiency.

Details on this clone: The sequence runs out 3 residues before the end of the CDR3; the remainder is reconstructed from the germline J gene. This chain connects TRBV5-1 to TRBJ2-3; D possibly corresponds to TRBD1 (5 bases). V lost 4 bases, J lost 2 bases, and 8 bases lay in between. The CDR3 loop spans 13 amino acids. Germline values: CDR1 SGHRS, CDR2 YFSETQ. The sequenced part of the CDR3 DNA is TGCGCCAGCAGCATGGACAACACAGATACG. This codes for CASSMDNTDT. The full CDR3 protein reads CASSMDNTDTQYF. The whole variable domain, filled in from reference TRBV5-1 and TRBJ2-3, reads KAGVTQTPRYLIKTRGQQVTLSCSPISGHRSVSWYQQTPGQGLQFLFEYFSETQRNKGNFPGRFSGRQFSNSRSEMNVSTLELGDSALYLCASSMDNTDTQYFGPGTRLTVL.

This clone was observed many times. The CDR3 extends 3 residues past the end of the read, so its final part is completed from the germline J gene. The chain joins TRBV5-1 to TRBJ2-5, with 7 bases identical to TRBD2. The J segment lost 2 bases and the V segment lost 0 bases, leaving 10 bases of the junction unmatched. Germline V CDR1 and CDR2: SGHRS, YFSETQ. This CDR3 comprises 17 residues. CDR3 DNA, as far as it was read: TGCGCCAGCAGCTTGGCCGTAGCTAGCGGAGCTCAAGAGACC. It codes for CASSLAVASGAQET. The CDR3 as a whole reads CASSLAVASGAQETQYF. The complete variable domain, with remaining parts taken from reference TRBV5-1 and TRBJ2-5, reads KAGVTQTPRYLIKTRGQQVTLSCSPISGHRSVSWYQQTPGQGLQFLFEYFSETQRNKGNFPGRFSGRQFSNSRSEMNVSTLELGDSALYLCASSLAVASGAQETQYFGPGTRLLVL.

Turning to this clone: Read sequence stops 3 residues before the CDR3 end, and the germline J gene provides the missing end. The rearrangement links TRBV7-6 to TRBJ1-5; possibly TRBD1 for D (6 bases). From germline, CDR1 is SGHVS and CDR2 FNYEAQ. Trimming cost V 5 bases and J 2 bases, with 10 bases left between them. This CDR3 region has 14 residues. CDR3 residues: CASSHRVGNQPQHF. CDR3 bases read: TGTGCCAGCAGCCACAGGGTTGGCAATCAGCCC.

The sample holds a few counts of this clone. This chain's CDR3 is CASSDYGPEQYF. The sequenced part of the CDR3 DNA is TGTGCCAGCAGTGACTATGGTCCCGAG. This chain connects TRBV2 to TRBJ2-7, with D uncertain. Sequencing ends 3 residues short of the CDR3 end; the germline J gene provides the rest. The CDR3 runs to 12 residues. V lost 3 bases and J 6 bases, leaving 9 bases between the germline ends. Germline CDR1 is SNHLY and CDR2 is FYNNEI.

This clone was counted ten times or more. The sequenced CDR3 bases are TGTGCCAGCGGAAGAGGGGGGGTTACCGGGGAG. It translates to CASGRGGVTGE. The full-length CDR3 reads as CASGRGGVTGELFF. V and J are TRBV7-3 and TRBJ2-2; D is possibly TRBD2 (7 bases). The sequenced fragment ends 3 residues before the CDR3 boundary, so the rest is inferred from the germline J gene. V gave up 8 bases and J gave up 5 bases, with 15 bases separating them. Germline values: CDR1 SGHTA, CDR2 FQGTGA. The CDR3 spans 14 residues.

This clone was counted at least ten times. Read coverage stops 3 residues before the CDR3 terminus; the germline J gene supplies the remainder. V usage is TRBV20-1 and J usage is TRBJ2-1, with TRBD2 matching over 9 bases. CDR3 length: 15 amino acids. J was trimmed by 7 bases and V by 6 bases; bases with no gene match: 13. Germline CDR1 and CDR2: DFQATT and SNEGSKA (reference sequence). The sequenced CDR3 bases are TGCAGTGCCCCGGGCGGGATAGCGGGGGAGAATGAG. Residues: CSAPGGIAGENE. The CDR3 in its entirety is CSAPGGIAGENEQFF.

Points on this clone: The CDR3 end is not reached by the read, which stops 3 residues before it; the germline J gene fills it in. This rearrangement joins TRBV7-9 to TRBJ1-1, with 9 bases fitting TRBD1. The length of the CDR3 is 15 residues. Trimming took 4 bases from V and 5 from J; bases not matched to a gene: 8. The germline gives CDR1 SEHNR, CDR2 FQNEAQ (reference sequence). The CDR3 DNA, read in part, is TGTGCCAGCAGCTCTGGACAGGGGATGAGGACTGAA. Translating gives CASSSGQGMRTE. The whole CDR3 protein reads CASSSGQGMRTEAFF. Full variable domain (outside the CDR3, taken from reference TRBV7-9 and TRBJ1-1): DTGVSQNPRHKITKRGQNVTFRCDPISEHNRLYWYRQTLGQGPEFLTYFQNEAQLEKSRLLSDRFSAERPKGSFSTLEIQRTEQGDSAMYLCASSSGQGMRTEAFFGQGTRLTVV.

This clone was picked up a small number of times. The CDR3 end lies 3 residues beyond the end of the read and is filled in from the germline J gene. V usage is TRBV6-1 and J usage is TRBJ1-1; 7 bases match TRBD1. The germline V gene has CDR1 MNHNS and CDR2 SASEGT. Trimming removed 3 bases from V and 0 bases from J; junction bases left unmatched: 1. CDR3 length: 14 amino acids. CDR3 DNA (partial): TGTGCCAGCAGTGAGGGACAGTTGAACACTGAA. It is translated as CASSEGQLNTE. The complete CDR3 sequence is CASSEGQLNTEAFF.

This clone was counted between two and nine times. The read comes to an end 3 residues before the CDR3 does, leaving the germline J gene to fill in the end. The chain has TRBV19 and TRBJ1-1, with TRBD1 matching over 8 bases. Unmatched junction bases numbered 5, after V lost 5 bases and J lost 3 bases. The V gene's germline CDR1 is LNHDA and CDR2 SQIVND (reference sequence). The CDR3 contains 14 residues. The part of the CDR3 DNA that was read is TGTGCCAGTAGTGCCAGGGGGCGGGACACTGAA. It specifies CASSARGRDTE. The CDR3 as a whole reads CASSARGRDTEAFF. Filled out from reference TRBV19 and TRBJ1-1, the complete variable domain reads DGGITQSPKYLFRKEGQNVTLSCEQNLNHDAMYWYRQDPGQGLRLIYYSQIVNDFQKGDIAEGYSVSREKKESFPLTVTSAQKNPTAFYLCASSARGRDTEAFFGQGTRLTVV.

In this sample, this clone turned up many times. Coverage ceases 3 residues before the CDR3 finishes, and the germline J gene fills in the end. J is TRBJ1-1 and V is TRBV4-1; unclear D gene. CDR3 length: 13 amino acids. V was cut by 1 base and J by 4 bases, with 7 bases left in between. Germline CDR1 MGHRA, CDR2 YSYEKL. CDR3 sequence: CASSQVTGTEAFF. The CDR3 DNA, read in part, is TGCGCCAGCAGCCAAGTTACGGGCACTGAA.

This clone has more than one count but fewer than ten. Here the CDR3 reads CASSIQWSGELFF. The CDR3 bases that were read are TGTGCCAGTAGTATCCAGTGGTCCGGGGAG. The chain uses TRBV19 and TRBJ2-2; D ambiguous. The observed sequence ends 3 residues before the CDR3 terminus, with the missing tail filled in from the germline J gene. Germline-derived CDR1 and CDR2 are LNHDA and SQIVND (reference sequence). The CDR3 runs to 13 residues. Trimming took off 3 bases at V and 6 bases at J, with 8 bases between the two ends.

Regarding this clone: The read terminates 3 residues ahead of where the CDR3 ends, so the germline J gene completes it. The V call is TRBV19, the J call TRBJ2-7, with 7 bases aligning to TRBD2. The ends lost 6 bases at V and 1 base at J; junction bases unmatched: 6. This CDR3 has 14 amino acids. The V gene's germline CDR1 is LNHDA and CDR2 SQIVND (reference sequence). The CDR3 DNA, read in part, is TGTGCCAGTAGCTCGTCCGGGGGGTCCTACGAG. This translates into CASSSSGGSYE. The full CDR3 sequence reads CASSSSGGSYEQYF.

This clone was observed at least ten times. The sequenced fragment ends 3 residues before the CDR3 boundary, so the rest is inferred from the germline J gene. V gene TRBV5-1 combines with J gene TRBJ1-5; D is unclear. This CDR3 is built from 15 residues. The germline V and J ends were trimmed by 0 bases and 5 bases, with 12 bases remaining between them. CDR1 is SGHRS and CDR2 is YFSETQ in the germline V gene. CDR3 protein: CASSLAAAAHQPQHF. The sequenced CDR3 bases are TGCGCCAGCAGCTTGGCGGCGGCAGCCCATCAGCCC.

This clone was picked up a small number of times. The CDR3 end lies 3 residues beyond the end of the read and is filled in from the germline J gene. The chain links TRBV18 to TRBJ1-5; tentative D call: TRBD1 (6 bases). The CDR3 length is 15 residues. Germline V gene sequence: CDR1 KGHSH, CDR2 LQKENI. Trimming shortened V by 3 bases and J by 5 bases, and 14 bases separated the two germline ends. CDR3 residues: CASSPWGGRDQPQHF. Incomplete CDR3 DNA: TGTGCCAGCTCACCTTGGGGGGGGCGCGATCAGCCC.

This clone was seen a handful of times. The sequence runs out 3 residues before the end of the CDR3; the remainder is reconstructed from the germline J gene. This chain connects TRBV7-6 to TRBJ2-5; no reliable D call. V lost 4 bases, J lost 3 bases, and 12 bases lay in between. Germline loops: CDR1 SGHVS, CDR2 FNYEAQ. CDR3 length equals 14 residues. CDR3: CASSSWSDKETQYF. The CDR3 DNA, read in part, is TGTGCCAGCAGCTCCTGGTCAGACAAAGAGACC.

As concerns this clone: With the read ending 3 residues before the CDR3 end, the germline J gene is used to fill in that end. V is TRBV19 and J is TRBJ1-1, with unresolved D. Trimming cost V 5 bases and J 0 bases, with 7 bases left between them. CDR3 length: 13 residues. CDR1 LNHDA and CDR2 SQIVND come from the germline V gene (reference sequence). CDR3 DNA (partial): TGTGCCAGTAGTCAATACATGAACACTGAA. It specifies CASSQYMNTE. The CDR3 in full is CASSQYMNTEAFF. The complete variable domain, with remaining parts taken from reference TRBV19 and TRBJ1-1, reads DGGITQSPKYLFRKEGQNVTLSCEQNLNHDAMYWYRQDPGQGLRLIYYSQIVNDFQKGDIAEGYSVSREKKESFPLTVTSAQKNPTAFYLCASSQYMNTEAFFGQGTRLTVV.

Worth noting for this clone: With the read ending 3 residues before the CDR3 end, the germline J gene is used to fill in that end. V gene TRBV2 combines with J gene TRBJ1-2, with unresolved D. Germline V gene sequence: CDR1 SNHLY, CDR2 FYNNEI. The CDR3 covers 13 residues. Trimming left V 1 base short and J 5 bases short, with 8 bases between. CDR3 residues: CASSEDSEYGYTF. The covered CDR3 bases are TGTGCCAGCAGTGAAGACAGTGAATATGGC.

There are many counts of this clone. The CDR3 bases that were read are TGCAGTGCTATGGTCAGGGGGCGCACAGATACG. This codes for CSAMVRGRTDT. Given in full, the CDR3 is CSAMVRGRTDTQYF. The chain couples TRBV20-1 to TRBJ2-3; TRBD1 matches at 8 bases. The sequenced fragment ends 3 residues before the CDR3 boundary, so the rest is inferred from the germline J gene. Unmatched junction bases numbered 4, after V lost 4 bases and J lost 1 base. Germline CDR1 reads DFQATT; CDR2 reads SNEGSKA (reference sequence). The CDR3 totals 14 residues.

This clone was counted between two and nine times. The read comes to an end 3 residues before the CDR3 does, leaving the germline J gene to fill in the end. This sample also contains other DNA sequences that code for the same CDR3. The chain joins TRBV7-3 to TRBJ2-7; 10 bases line up with TRBD1. Germline V gives CDR1 SGHTA, CDR2 FQGTGA. This CDR3 spans 15 amino acids. V was clipped by 2 bases and J by 2 bases; unmatched bases: 3. Partial CDR3 DNA: TGTGCCAGCAGCTTACGACAGGGGGCCACCTACGAG. Encoded protein: CASSLRQGATYE. Given in full, the CDR3 is CASSLRQGATYEQYF.

This clone has just a few counts. The covered CDR3 bases are TGTGCCAGCAGTGGGGAGGGGAGCTATAATTCACTC. This gives the protein CASSGEGSYNSL. The CDR3 in its entirety is CASSGEGSYNSLLTF. V usage is TRBV2 and J usage is TRBJ2-6; 7 bases match TRBD2. The CDR3 end lies 3 residues beyond the end of the read and is filled in from the germline J gene. The germline V gene encodes CDR1 SNHLY and CDR2 FYNNEI. The CDR3 covers 15 residues.

A word on this clone: The read ends 3 residues early relative to the CDR3; the germline J gene fills the gap. This chain joins TRBV7-2 and TRBJ2-4; maybe TRBD1 (6 bases). CDR1 and CDR2 from the germline V gene are SGHTA and FQGNSA. Trimming removed 5 bases at V and 5 bases at J, with 13 bases between. This CDR3 has 14 residues. CDR3 sequence reads: CASSPSRGENIQYF. CDR3 DNA (partial): TGTGCCAGCAGCCCGAGCAGGGGTGAAAACATT.

This clone was counted between two and nine times. The CDR3 goes on 3 residues after the read ends, and that part is filled in from the germline J gene. The chain carries TRBV6-1 and TRBJ2-7; D not certain. The germline V and J ends were trimmed by 1 base and 0 bases, with 13 bases remaining between them. CDR1 and CDR2 (germline): MNHNS, SASEGT. The CDR3 length is 16 residues. CDR3 DNA (partial): TGTGCCAGCAGTGAAGGACTCCCTCTTAACTCCTACGAG. Amino acid sequence: CASSEGLPLNSYE. The full CDR3 is CASSEGLPLNSYEQYF.

This clone was recorded at least ten times. The CDR3 end lies 3 residues beyond the end of the read and is filled in from the germline J gene. V usage is TRBV30 and J usage is TRBJ1-5, with D unclear. Trimming shortened V by 2 bases and J by 0 bases, and 26 bases separated the two germline ends. The length of the CDR3 is 20 residues. Germline CDR1 GTSNPN, CDR2 SVGIG (reference sequence). The CDR3 reads CAWSPPVSGSLRLSNQPQHF. The sequenced CDR3 bases are TGTGCCTGGAGTCCCCCCGTGTCAGGTTCCCTCCGTCTTAGCAATCAGCCC.